Following are 18 T cell receptor beta chains from one sample sequenced in a study of blood T cell repertoires in COVID-19. The repertoire was sequenced with immunoSEQ multiplex PCR; TCRdb's copy has only in-frame clones and lacks some. The sample consists of about 270,000 clones, around 93% of them appearing once. The sequencing sample was made of PBMCs or T cells enriched from blood (not recorded which). The receptors were gathered from a man aged 40-55 years who had been exposed to COVID-19.

This clone was counted once. The CDR3 DNA is TGTGCCAGCAGCTTGGCAGGCAGTTTGAACACTGAAGCTTTCTTT. Amino acid sequence: CASSLAGSLNTEAFF. The chain employs TRBV5-4 and TRBJ1-1; D unresolved. Germline CDR1 reads SGHNT; CDR2 reads YYREEE (reference sequence). The CDR3 runs 15 residues. V was clipped by 0 bases and J by 0 bases, with 9 bases between them. The full variable domain, in which reference TRBV5-4 and TRBJ1-1 provide the parts outside the CDR3, is ETGVTQSPTHLIKTRGQQVTLRCSSQSGHNTVSWYQQALGQGPQFIFQYYREEENGRGNFPPRFSGLQFPNYSSELNVNALELDDSALYLCASSLAGSLNTEAFFGQGTRLTVV.

This clone was recorded once. This CDR3 is also generated by other DNA sequences in the sample. The chain couples TRBV9 to TRBJ2-7; tentatively, D is TRBD2 (5 bases). Germline V gene data show CDR1 as SGDLS and CDR2 as YYNGEE. The CDR3 is 13 residues long. Trimming removed 0 bases from V and 1 base from J, with 5 bases in between. CDR3 sequence: CASSVGGSYEQYF. The CDR3 DNA is TGTGCCAGCAGCGTAGGCGGGTCCTACGAGCAGTACTTC.

This rearrangement joins TRBV6-2 or TRBV6-3 to TRBJ2-1; TRBD2 matches 8 bases. V lost 2 bases, J lost 7 bases, and 13 bases stayed unmatched. The V gene's germline CDR1 is MNHEY and CDR2 SVGEGT. This CDR3 region has 17 residues. CDR3 region: CASSYAPRGGGWNEQFF. CDR3 DNA sequence: TGTGCCAGCAGTTACGCCCCCCGTGGCGGGGGGTGGAATGAGCAGTTCTTC.

The gene calls are TRBV1 and TRBJ2-7; the table names TRBD2, a call not compared with the DNA. TRBV1 is reported as a pseudogene. The CDR3 spans 16 residues. CDR3 in amino acids: CTSSPLAGGGSYEQYF. In DNA form, the CDR3 reads TGCACCAGCAGCCCTCTAGCGGGAGGGGGTTCCTACGAGCAGTACTTC.

The chain uses TRBV7-6 and TRBJ2-1; 10 bases match TRBD2. Germline CDR1 is SGHVS and CDR2 is FNYEAQ. The CDR3 sequence is 17 residues long. V was clipped by 1 base and J by 7 bases; unmatched bases: 10. The CDR3 DNA reads as TGTGCCAGCAGCTTAGGACTATCTAGCGGGAGAATGAATGAGCAGTTCTTC. This encodes CASSLGLSSGRMNEQFF.

V is TRBV30 and J is TRBJ1-1, with TRBD1 matching 7 bases. The V gene end was trimmed by 2 bases and the J gene end by 7 bases; junction bases not matched to a gene: 13. This CDR3 contains 15 residues. Germline assignment: CDR1 GTSNPN and CDR2 SVGIG (reference sequence). The CDR3 DNA reads as TGTGCCTGGAGTTTCGACAGGGAGTACGATAATGAAGCTTTCTTT. This sequence encodes CAWSFDREYDNEAFF.

This chain links TRBV7-9 with TRBJ2-7; a weak D match, TRBD1 (6 bases). The CDR3 totals 14 residues. V shed 1 base and J shed 3 bases, with 10 bases lying between them. Germline CDR1 SEHNR, CDR2 FQNEAQ (reference sequence). The chain's CDR3 is CASSLVTRGYEQYF. The CDR3 nucleotides are TGTGCCAGCAGCTTAGTTACCAGGGGCTACGAGCAGTACTTC. The variable domain in full, completed from reference TRBV7-9 and TRBJ2-7, reads DTGVSQNPRHKITKRGQNVTFRCDPISEHNRLYWYRQTLGQGPEFLTYFQNEAQLEKSRLLSDRFSAERPKGSFSTLEIQRTEQGDSAMYLCASSLVTRGYEQYFGPGTRLTVT.

The chain uses TRBV7-9 and TRBJ2-5; D is possibly TRBD1 (5 bases). Germline V gene sequence: CDR1 SEHNR, CDR2 FQNEAQ (reference sequence). The CDR3 runs 15 residues. V dropped 0 bases and J dropped 2 bases, with 10 bases sitting between them. The CDR3 bases are TGTGCCAGCAGCTTAGCGCTCCGACAGCAAGAGACCCAGTACTTC. Translating gives CASSLALRQQETQYF.

This chain connects TRBV7-2 to TRBJ1-2; 8 bases align to TRBD1. The CDR3 extends over 15 amino acids. Germline lookup yields CDR1 SGHTA and CDR2 FQGNSA. The ends lost 1 base at V and 5 bases at J; junction bases unmatched: 6. The CDR3 nucleotides read TGTGCCAGCAGCTTAGACTTGGGACAGGCATATGGCTACACCTTC. Encoded protein: CASSLDLGQAYGYTF.

The rearrangement links TRBV2 to TRBJ1-3; the match to TRBD1 covers 7 bases. Germline V gene lookup returns CDR1 SNHLY and CDR2 FYNNEI. V was clipped by 4 bases and J by 3 bases; unmatched bases: 12. The CDR3 spans 17 residues. The CDR3 loop reads CASSGSGTVYFGNTIYF. DNA of the CDR3: TGTGCCAGCAGTGGGTCTGGGACAGTTTACTTTGGAAACACCATATATTTT.

The chain employs TRBV28 and TRBJ2-7, with D uncertain. The CDR3 sequence is 10 residues long. V lost 8 bases, J lost 3 bases, and 5 bases lay in between. CDR1 and CDR2 from the germline V gene are MDHEN and SYDVKM. The CDR3: CASGSYEQYF. CDR3 nucleotides: TGTGCCAGCGGTAGCTACGAGCAGTACTTC.

This sequence joins TRBV29-1 and TRBJ2-7, with TRBD2 matching over 7 bases. CDR3 size: 14 residues. CDR1 is SQVTM, CDR2 ANQGSEA, per germline. V shed 4 bases, J shed 1 base, and the junction held 7 bases outside the gene matches. The CDR3 loop reads CSVAGTTYSYEQYF. CDR3 sequence (DNA): TGCAGCGTTGCCGGGACTACCTATTCCTACGAGCAGTACTTC.

The rearrangement links TRBV9 to TRBJ1-5; 8 bases are shared with TRBD1. Germline V gives CDR1 SGDLS, CDR2 YYNGEE. The length of the CDR3 is 14 residues. The ends lost 4 bases at V and 4 bases at J; junction bases unmatched: 4. CDR3 sequence: CASSPRTGNQPQHF. DNA of the CDR3: TGTGCCAGCAGCCCCCGGACAGGGAATCAGCCCCAGCATTTT.

Concerning this clone itself: The junction and the germline gene differ at one end; a read error may be behind it. The chain is built from TRBV29-1 and TRBJ2-1; D may be TRBD1 (5 bases). There are 11 residues in the CDR3. The germline gives CDR1 SQVTM, CDR2 ANQGSEA. CDR3 amino acids: CSGETGNEQFF. In DNA, the CDR3 is TGCAGCGGTGAAACAGGCAATGAGCAGTTCTTC.

The chain employs TRBV6-5 and TRBJ2-7, with 7 bases identical to TRBD1. V dropped 4 bases and J dropped 4; count of bases not matched to a gene: 10. From germline, CDR1 is MNHEY and CDR2 SVGAGI. CDR3 length: 15 amino acids. CDR3 sequence (DNA): TGTGCCAGCAGTTCTAGGGGGCCCGTGCTGTACGAGCAGTACTTC. Residues: CASSSRGPVLYEQYF.

The chain employs TRBV4-1 and TRBJ2-7; 7 bases align to TRBD1. The CDR3 contains 14 residues. The germline CDR1 and CDR2 sequences are MGHRA and YSYEKL. J was trimmed by 4 bases and V by 0 bases; bases with no gene match: 3. The DNA of the CDR3 is TGCGCCAGCAGCCAAGATTCAGGGGGTTACGAGCAGTACTTC. Amino acid sequence: CASSQDSGGYEQYF.

The rearrangement uses TRBV19 and TRBJ1-4; possible D gene TRBD1, 5 bases. Trimming took 5 bases from V and 5 from J, leaving 15 bases between them. This CDR3 contains 15 residues. Germline CDR1 reads LNHDA; CDR2 reads SQIVND (reference sequence). The CDR3 region is CASSRLGGLNEKLFF. The CDR3 DNA reads as TGTGCCAGTAGTCGTCTCGGGGGTCTAAATGAAAAACTGTTTTTT.

This chain links TRBV5-4 with TRBJ2-5; TRBD2 agrees at 7 bases. Germline V gene sequence: CDR1 SGHNT, CDR2 YYREEE (reference sequence). This CDR3 comprises 16 residues. V lost 4 bases, J lost 1 base, and 10 bases stayed unmatched. The CDR3 DNA reads TGTGCCAGCAGCCGACTAGCAGGATGGGTCCAAGAGACCCAGTACTTC. It encodes CASSRLAGWVQETQYF.